What follows describes a single TCR beta chain. Its antigen is unknown. The germline gene is not matched at one end of the junction; a read error may be the cause. This sample is part of a study of blood T cell repertoires in COVID-19 (dated by TCRdb to about 2020). Study-wide context: The collaborator samples originated in the United States, Italy and Spain and spanned the acute and convalescent phases of COVID-19. The samples were drawn from two sources: the first 160 participants of the ongoing ImmuneRACE study, and 1,000 to 1,500 subjects contributed by 6 global collaborators. Sample metadata almost always included a de-identified subject ID, COVID-19 status, age in years and sex. The material from the prospective study consisted of cDNA or gDNA derived from T cells, B-cell-depleted T cells, or PBMCs. The repertoires were released in a freely available public database intended as a resource for research on the immune response to SARS-CoV-2. The dataset comprised deeply sampled blood TCRbeta repertoires from subjects exposed to, actively infected with, or recovered from COVID-19. HLA class I and class II types, where available, came from metadata supplied by the sample provider rather than from assay-based typing.

TCRbeta CDR3 regions were amplified from genomic DNA using the immunoSEQ Assay, a bias-controlled multiplex PCR. In the authors' own workflow: The number of nucleated cells in each sample was estimated from the amplification of reference gene primers within the assay. To quantify the absolute abundance of each unique TCRbeta CDR3 rearrangement, sequence reads were collapsed and filtered. For each sample, productive Simpson clonality was calculated as the square root of Simpson's diversity index across productive rearrangements. The table was pulled from immuneACCESS by TCRdb, which kept in-frame rearrangements only. Such tables lose some clones; where checked, under half of the loss comes from unresolved V genes, and the rest has no known cause. Clonal size and the V and J genes are those of that table, whereas D and trimming came from the DNA. This sample is represented by roughly 100,000 clones; 75% to 90% of them were singletons. The ten largest clones capture approximately 5.6% of the sample.

One collaborating source in Seattle enrolled patients during active infection and followed them longitudinally through the course of disease. The collaborating institutions used their own protocols to collect whole blood in K2EDTA tubes. For TCRbeta analysis, collaborators shipped samples as frozen whole blood, isolated PBMCs, or DNA extracted from either of those sample types. The paper's findings and limits, for the study overall: Clinical and demographic metadata were provided uncurated, with the amount varying by source and participant.

CDR1 and CDR2, per the germline V gene, are KGHSH and LQKENI. The CDR3 has 13 amino acids, counting the end cysteine and phenylalanine. Just CDR3 DNA is preserved here, 39 bases in frame from base 1. The clonotype comes from a woman in her fifties or sixties with COVID-19, enrolled during active disease. The chain uses TRBV18 and TRBJ1-2; TRBD1 agrees with 7 junctional bases. Sequences were obtained from peripheral blood. The nucleotide sequence reads TGTGCCAGCTCGCCACAGGGGAGGAGCGGCTACACCTTC. Translated, this gives CASSPQGRSGYTF.